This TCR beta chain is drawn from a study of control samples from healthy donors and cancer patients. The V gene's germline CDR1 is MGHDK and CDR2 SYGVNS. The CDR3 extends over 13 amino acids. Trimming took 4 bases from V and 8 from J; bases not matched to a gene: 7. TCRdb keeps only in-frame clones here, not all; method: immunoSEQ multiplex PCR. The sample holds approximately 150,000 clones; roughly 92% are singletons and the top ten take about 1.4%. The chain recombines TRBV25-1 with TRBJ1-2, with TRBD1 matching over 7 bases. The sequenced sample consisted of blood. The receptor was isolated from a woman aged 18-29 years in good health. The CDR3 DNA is TGTGCCAGCAGTGTAGACTCAGGGGGAGGCTACACCTTC. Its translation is CASSVDSGGGYTF.